Below, 2 T cell receptor beta chains from the same sample are listed, as sequenced in a study of T-cell memory formation after mild COVID-19. TCRdb recomputed calls from the 5' RACE reads with MiXCR, one row per CDR3 protein. The table includes hundreds of thousands of distinct CDR3 sequences, 15% to 20% detected once. Source material: PBMCs or a T cell subset sorted from them (not recorded which). These TCRs come from a man younger than 35 who had mild COVID-19 (a few samples of this study predate the infection). Cell type and time point are not known.

This clonotype was counted between two and nine times. The V and J genes are TRBV5-1 and TRBJ2-2; 9 positions match TRBD1. V trimming: 3 bases; J trimming: 3 bases; junction bases outside the gene matches: 12. There are 18 residues in the CDR3. Germline CDR1 SGHRS, CDR2 YFSETQ. The DNA of the CDR3 is TGCGCCAGCAGCTCCACCCCGACGACAGGGGGGGACACCGGGGAGCTGTTTTTT. Encoded protein: CASSSTPTTGGDTGELFF. The variable domain in full, completed from reference TRBV5-1 and TRBJ2-2, reads KAGVTQTPRYLIKTRGQQVTLSCSPISGHRSVSWYQQTPGQGLQFLFEYFSETQRNKGNFPGRFSGRQFSNSRSEMNVSTLELGDSALYLCASSSTPTTGGDTGELFFGEGSRLTVL.

This clonotype appeared many times. This chain links TRBV6-4 with TRBJ2-1; possibly TRBD2 for D (5 bases). There are 13 residues in the CDR3. Trimming removed 8 bases from V and 2 bases from J, with 10 bases in between. CDR1 and CDR2 from the germline V gene are MRHNA and SNTAGT. The CDR3: CASSTNPYNEQFF. The CDR3 region has the DNA TGTGCCAGCTCGACTAACCCCTACAATGAGCAGTTCTTC.